This TCR beta chain was captured by sequencing in a study of shared clonotypes between healthy human individuals. About the study: Two female and a few male donors aged 18 to 49 were enrolled. Study-wide results and limits: Memory subsets generally showed smaller estimated richness than naive subsets did.

For this clone: Its target is not known.

Across several immunoSEQ plates, the genomic DNA of each subset was split evenly. Produced via immunoSEQ multiplex PCR; TCRdb's table is partial and in-frame only. The sample lists millions of clones, approximately 94% occurring once. In the CD4+ fraction, cells were divided into CD45RA+ naive and CD45RA-negative memory subsets. The receptor was isolated from a young man in good health. The source material was naive CD4+ T cells sorted from blood. Subset in this sample: CD45RA+ positively selected.

In DNA form, the CDR3 reads TGCGCCAGCAGTGAGTCCGGGGCAGGCAATCAGCCCCAGCATTTT. This codes for CASSESGAGNQPQHF. The V call is TRBV10-1, the J call TRBJ1-5, with D perhaps matching TRBD1 (5 bases). From germline, CDR1 is WNHNN and CDR2 SYGVQD (reference sequence). The CDR3 contains 15 residues. V gave up 0 bases and J gave up 2 bases, with 8 bases separating them.